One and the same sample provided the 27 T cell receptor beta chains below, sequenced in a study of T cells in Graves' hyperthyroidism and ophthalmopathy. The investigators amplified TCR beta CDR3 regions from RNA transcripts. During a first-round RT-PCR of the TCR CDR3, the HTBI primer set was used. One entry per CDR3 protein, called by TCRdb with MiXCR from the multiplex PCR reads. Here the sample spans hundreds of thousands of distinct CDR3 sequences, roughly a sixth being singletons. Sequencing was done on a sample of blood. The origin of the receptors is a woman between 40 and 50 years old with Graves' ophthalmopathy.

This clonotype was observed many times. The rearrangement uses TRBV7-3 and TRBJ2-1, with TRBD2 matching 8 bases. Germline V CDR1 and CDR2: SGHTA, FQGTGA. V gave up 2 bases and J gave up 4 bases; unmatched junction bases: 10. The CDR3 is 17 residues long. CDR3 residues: CASSLAPVGGAYNEQFF. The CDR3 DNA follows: TGTGCCAGCAGCTTAGCCCCTGTCGGGGGGGCATACAATGAGCAGTTCTTC.

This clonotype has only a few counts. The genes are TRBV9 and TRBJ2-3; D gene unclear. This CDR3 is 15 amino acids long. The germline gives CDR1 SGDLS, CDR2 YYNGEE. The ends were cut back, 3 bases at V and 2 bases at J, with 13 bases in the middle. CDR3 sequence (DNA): TGTGCCAGCAGCGGACGTCTTGCTACCACAGATACGCAGTATTTT. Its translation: CASSGRLATTDTQYF.

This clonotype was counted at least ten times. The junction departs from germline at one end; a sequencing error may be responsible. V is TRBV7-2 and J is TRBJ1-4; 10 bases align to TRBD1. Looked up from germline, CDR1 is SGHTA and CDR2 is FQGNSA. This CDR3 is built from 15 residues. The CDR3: CASSLAGTGDEKLFF. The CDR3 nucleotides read TGTGCCAGCAGTTTAGCCGGGACAGGGGACGAAAAACTGTTTTTT.

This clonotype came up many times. CDR3: CASSSIGTGGPFGSPLHF. The CDR3 DNA is TGTGCCAGCAGTAGCATTGGGACAGGGGGACCTTTTGGTTCACCCCTCCACTTT. The rearrangement links TRBV12-3 or TRBV12-4 to TRBJ1-6; TRBD1 matches at 11 bases. J lost 9 bases, V lost 5 bases, and 15 bases had no gene match. The CDR3 length is 18 residues.

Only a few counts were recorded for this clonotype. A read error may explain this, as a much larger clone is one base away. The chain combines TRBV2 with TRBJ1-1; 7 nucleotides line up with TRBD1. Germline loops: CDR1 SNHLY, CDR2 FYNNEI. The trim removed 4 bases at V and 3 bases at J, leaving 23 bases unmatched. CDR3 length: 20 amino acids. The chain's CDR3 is CASSGDAIGQVSFLDTEAFF. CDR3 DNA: TGTGCCAGCAGTGGGGACGCAATTGGACAGGTTTCCTTTTTGGACACTGAAGCTTTCTTT.

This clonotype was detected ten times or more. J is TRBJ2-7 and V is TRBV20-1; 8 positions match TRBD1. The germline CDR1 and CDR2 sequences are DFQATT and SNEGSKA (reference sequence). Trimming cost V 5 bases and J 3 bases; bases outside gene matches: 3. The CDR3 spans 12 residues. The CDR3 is CSAGGQGYEQYF. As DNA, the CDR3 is TGCAGTGCTGGCGGACAGGGCTACGAGCAGTACTTC.

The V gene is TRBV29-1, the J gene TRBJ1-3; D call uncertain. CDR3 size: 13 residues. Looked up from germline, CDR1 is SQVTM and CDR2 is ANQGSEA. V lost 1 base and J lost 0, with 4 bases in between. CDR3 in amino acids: CSVEGSSGNTIYF. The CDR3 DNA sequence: TGCAGCGTTGAAGGCAGCTCTGGAAACACCATATATTTT. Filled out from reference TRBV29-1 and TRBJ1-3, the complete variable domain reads SAVISQKPSRDICQRGTSLTIQCQVDSQVTMMFWYRQQPGQSLTLIATANQGSEATYESGFVIDKFPISRPNLTFSTLTVSNMSPEDSSIYLCSVEGSSGNTIYFGEGSWLTVV.

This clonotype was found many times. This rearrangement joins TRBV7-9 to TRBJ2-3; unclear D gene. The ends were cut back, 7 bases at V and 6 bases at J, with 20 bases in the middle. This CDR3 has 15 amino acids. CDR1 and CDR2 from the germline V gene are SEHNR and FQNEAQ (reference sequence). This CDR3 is CASILSTAAADTQYF. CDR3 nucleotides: TGTGCCAGCATCCTGTCAACGGCGGCTGCGGATACGCAGTATTTT.

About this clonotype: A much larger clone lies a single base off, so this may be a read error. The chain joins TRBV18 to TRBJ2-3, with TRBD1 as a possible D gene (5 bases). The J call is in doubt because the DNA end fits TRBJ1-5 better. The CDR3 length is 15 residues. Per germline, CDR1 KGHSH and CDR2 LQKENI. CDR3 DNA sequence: TGTGCCAGCTCACCACCTGGGACTAGCTGGGATACGCAGCATTTT. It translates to CASSPPGTSWDTQHF.

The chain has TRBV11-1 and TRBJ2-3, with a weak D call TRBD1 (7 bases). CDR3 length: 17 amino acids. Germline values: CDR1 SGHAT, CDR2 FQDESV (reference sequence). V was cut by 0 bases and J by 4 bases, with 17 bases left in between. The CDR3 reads CASSLAPGGSGSDTQYF. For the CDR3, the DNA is TGTGCCAGCAGCTTAGCGCCAGGGGGGTCGGGGTCAGATACGCAGTATTTT.

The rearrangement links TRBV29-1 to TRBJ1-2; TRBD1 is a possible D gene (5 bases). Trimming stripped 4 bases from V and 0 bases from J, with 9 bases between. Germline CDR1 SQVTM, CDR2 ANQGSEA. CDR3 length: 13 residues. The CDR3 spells CSVGQGSNYGYTF. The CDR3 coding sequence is TGCAGCGTTGGGCAGGGTTCTAACTATGGCTACACCTTC.

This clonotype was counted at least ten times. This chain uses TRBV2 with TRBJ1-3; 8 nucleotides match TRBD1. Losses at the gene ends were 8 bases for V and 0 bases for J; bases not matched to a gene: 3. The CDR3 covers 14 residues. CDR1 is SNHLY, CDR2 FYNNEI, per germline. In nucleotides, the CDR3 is TGTGCCAGCTGGGGACAGGACTCTGGAAACACCATATATTTT. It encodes CASWGQDSGNTIYF. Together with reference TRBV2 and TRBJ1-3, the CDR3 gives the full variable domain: EPEVTQTPSHQVTQMGQEVILRCVPISNHLYFYWYRQILGQKVEFLVSFYNNEISEKSEIFDDQFSVERPDGSNFTLKIRSTKLEDSAMYFCASWGQDSGNTIYFGEGSWLTVV.

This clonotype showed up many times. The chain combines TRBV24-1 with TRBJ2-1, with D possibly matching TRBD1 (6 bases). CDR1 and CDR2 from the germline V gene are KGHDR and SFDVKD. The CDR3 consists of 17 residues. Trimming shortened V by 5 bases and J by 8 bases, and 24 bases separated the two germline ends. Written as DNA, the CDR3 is TGTGCCACCAGTGTCCCCGACAGGACGGGCGGGTTCGATGAGCAGTTCTTC. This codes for CATSVPDRTGGFDEQFF.

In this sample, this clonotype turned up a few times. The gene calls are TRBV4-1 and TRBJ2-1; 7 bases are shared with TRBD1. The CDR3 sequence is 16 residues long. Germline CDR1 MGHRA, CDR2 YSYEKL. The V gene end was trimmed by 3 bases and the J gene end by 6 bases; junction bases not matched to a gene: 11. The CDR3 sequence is CASSHPSGTVSNEQFF. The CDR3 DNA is TGCGCCAGCAGCCACCCTTCCGGGACAGTGAGCAATGAGCAGTTCTTC.

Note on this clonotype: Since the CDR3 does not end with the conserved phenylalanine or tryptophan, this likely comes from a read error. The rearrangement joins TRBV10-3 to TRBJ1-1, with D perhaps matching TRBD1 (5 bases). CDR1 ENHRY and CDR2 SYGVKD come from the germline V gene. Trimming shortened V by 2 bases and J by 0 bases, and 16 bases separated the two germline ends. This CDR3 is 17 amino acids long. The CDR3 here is CAISETREGAVNTEAFY. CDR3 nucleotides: TGTGCCATCAGTGAGACCCGCGAAGGGGCGGTGAACACTGAAGCTTTCTAT.

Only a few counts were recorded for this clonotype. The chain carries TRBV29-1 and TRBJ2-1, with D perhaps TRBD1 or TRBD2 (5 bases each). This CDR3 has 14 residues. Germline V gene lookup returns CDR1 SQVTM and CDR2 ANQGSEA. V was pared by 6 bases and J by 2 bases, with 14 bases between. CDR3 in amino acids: CSVWDRTAYNEQFF. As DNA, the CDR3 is TGCAGCGTCTGGGACCGTACAGCCTACAATGAGCAGTTCTTC.

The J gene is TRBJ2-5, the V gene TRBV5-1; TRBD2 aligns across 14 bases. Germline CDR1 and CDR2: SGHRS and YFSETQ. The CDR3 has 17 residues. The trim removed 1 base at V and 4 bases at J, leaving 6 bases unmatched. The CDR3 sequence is CASSLRPGTSGRETQYF. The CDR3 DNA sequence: TGCGCCAGCAGCTTGCGACCCGGGACTAGCGGGAGAGAGACCCAGTACTTC.

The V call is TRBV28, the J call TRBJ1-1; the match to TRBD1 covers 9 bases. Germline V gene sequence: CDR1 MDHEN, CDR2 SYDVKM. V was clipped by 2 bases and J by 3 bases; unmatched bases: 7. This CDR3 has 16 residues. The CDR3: CASSLTPGQGDTEAFF. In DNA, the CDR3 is TGTGCCAGCAGTTTAACTCCGGGACAGGGAGACACTGAAGCTTTCTTT.

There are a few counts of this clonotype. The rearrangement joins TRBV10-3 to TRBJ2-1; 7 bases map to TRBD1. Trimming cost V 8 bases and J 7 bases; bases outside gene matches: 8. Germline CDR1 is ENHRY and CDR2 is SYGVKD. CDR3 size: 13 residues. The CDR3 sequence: CAIGSDRANEQFF. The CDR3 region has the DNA TGTGCCATCGGGTCTGACAGGGCGAATGAGCAGTTCTTC.

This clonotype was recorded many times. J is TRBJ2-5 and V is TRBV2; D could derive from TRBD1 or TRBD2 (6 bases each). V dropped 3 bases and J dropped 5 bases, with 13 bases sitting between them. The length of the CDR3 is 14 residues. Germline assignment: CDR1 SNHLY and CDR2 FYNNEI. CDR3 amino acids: CASSEWGARETQYF. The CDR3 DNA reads TGTGCCAGCAGTGAGTGGGGGGCTCGCGAGACCCAGTACTTC.

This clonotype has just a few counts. CDR3 nucleotide sequence: TGTGCCAGCAGGGTTTTCGTACGGGCTTTAAAAGGAGACACCATATATTTT. Encoded protein: CASRVFVRALKGDTIYF. The chain joins TRBV2 to TRBJ1-3; no reliable D call. V lost 6 bases and J lost 8, with 26 bases in between. This CDR3 is 17 amino acids long. Germline CDR1 reads SNHLY; CDR2 reads FYNNEI.

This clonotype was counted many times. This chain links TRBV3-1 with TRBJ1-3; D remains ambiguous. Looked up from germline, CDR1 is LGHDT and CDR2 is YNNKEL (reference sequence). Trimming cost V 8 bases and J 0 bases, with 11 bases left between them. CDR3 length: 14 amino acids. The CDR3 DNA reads TGTGCCAGCTCACGAGAGGGCTCTGGAAACACCATATATTTT. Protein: CASSREGSGNTIYF.

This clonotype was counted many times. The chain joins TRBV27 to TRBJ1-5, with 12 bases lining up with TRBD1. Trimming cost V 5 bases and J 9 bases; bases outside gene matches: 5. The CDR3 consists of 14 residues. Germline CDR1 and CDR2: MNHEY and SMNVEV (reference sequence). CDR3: CASSTGQGAWPQHF. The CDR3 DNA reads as TGTGCCAGCAGTACGGGACAGGGGGCTTGGCCCCAGCATTTT.

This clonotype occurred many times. The DNA of the CDR3 is TGTGCCTGGTCGCAGGGACAGGCTATGAACACTGAAGCTTTCTTT. It specifies CAWSQGQAMNTEAFF. This chain uses TRBV30 with TRBJ1-1; TRBD1 aligns across 8 bases. J was trimmed by 0 bases and V by 5 bases; bases with no gene match: 8. The CDR3 spans 15 residues. Germline CDR1 GTSNPN, CDR2 SVGIG (reference sequence).

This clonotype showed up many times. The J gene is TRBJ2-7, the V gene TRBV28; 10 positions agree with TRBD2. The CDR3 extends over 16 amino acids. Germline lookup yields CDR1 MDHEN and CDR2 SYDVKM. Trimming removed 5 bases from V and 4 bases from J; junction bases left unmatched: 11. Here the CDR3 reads CASSPLAGDILYEQYF. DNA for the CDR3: TGTGCCAGCAGTCCCCTAGCGGGAGATATCTTGTACGAGCAGTACTTC.

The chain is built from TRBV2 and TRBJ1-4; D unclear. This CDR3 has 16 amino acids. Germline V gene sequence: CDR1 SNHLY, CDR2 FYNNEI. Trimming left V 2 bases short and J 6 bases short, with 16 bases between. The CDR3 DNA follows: TGTGCCAGCAGTGAAACGGGAGTGAGCCCTTATGAAAAACTGTTTTTT. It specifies CASSETGVSPYEKLFF.

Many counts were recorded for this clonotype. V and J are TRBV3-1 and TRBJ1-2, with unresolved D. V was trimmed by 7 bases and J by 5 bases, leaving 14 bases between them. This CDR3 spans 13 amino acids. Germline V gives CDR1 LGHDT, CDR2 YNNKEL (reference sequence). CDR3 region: CASTSGGAYGYTF. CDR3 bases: TGTGCCAGCACTTCAGGAGGCGCGTATGGCTACACCTTC.